This T cell receptor (beta chain) was documented in a study of T cells in Graves' hyperthyroidism and ophthalmopathy. Study-wide points: The model predicted ophthalmopathy a median approximately seven months before onset.

Amplification targeted TCR beta CDR3 regions from RNA transcripts. Carried out on the TCR CDR3, a first-round RT-PCR used the HTBI primer set. Each CDR3 protein gets one entry after TCRdb re-called the multiplex PCR reads with MiXCR. The repertoire has fewer than 500,000 distinct CDR3 sequences, roughly 14% of them found once; the top ten carry roughly an eighth. This clonotype has a count of ten or more. Its target is unknown. The CDR3 is made up of 13 amino acids. V was clipped by 1 base and J by 6 bases, with 10 bases between them. Per germline, CDR1 DFQATT and CDR2 SNEGSKA (reference sequence). The gene calls are TRBV20-1 and TRBJ1-5; D may be TRBD1 (5 bases). Sequencing input: blood. This sequence was found in a man between 18 and 29 years old with Graves' ophthalmopathy. CDR3 nucleotide sequence: TGCAGTGCTAGAGGGCAGGGTGGTCAGCCCCAGCATTTT. Translated, it gives CSARGQGGQPQHF.